This T cell receptor beta chain was recorded in a study of cytomegalovirus exposure and HLA in healthy donors. V lost 5 bases, J lost 6 bases, and 11 bases lay in between. The CDR3 spans 13 residues. In germline, CDR1 is SGHTA, CDR2 FQGNSA. General study findings and limits: In a later analysis, TCR beta V- and J-gene trimming showed a link to a missense DCLRE1C variant. After further analysis at a later stage, 17,000 or so TCR beta sequences were associated with HLA alleles at 0.05 false discovery rate. Presence/absence analyses rested on an assumption that sequencing depth was roughly uniform across donors.

PCR amplification relied on 60 Vbeta primers (plus 13 Jbeta primers). Using immunoSEQ multiplex PCR, the repertoire was profiled, and TCRdb retains in-frame clones only, with some absent. The sample yields 200,000 to 250,000 clones, roughly 91% seen once. With regard to this clone: Its cognate antigen is unknown.

The sequencing input was PBMCs. This receptor was identified in a woman aged 18-29 years in good health and CMV-seronegative. The V and J genes are TRBV7-2 and TRBJ1-3; tentative D call: TRBD1 (6 bases). CDR3 sequence (DNA): TGTGCCAGCAGCCCACCAGGGGAAAACACCATATATTTT. Its protein is CASSPPGENTIYF.